These 11 T cell receptor beta chains originate from one sample sequenced in a study of siplizumab effects on memory and regulatory T cells. Clones were read by immunoSEQ multiplex PCR, and TCRdb kept only the in-frame ones, dropping some. Of tens of thousands of clones in the sample, over 85% are singletons; the top ten hold roughly 0.3%. Sequenced input: non-Treg CD4+ T cells sorted from blood. The receptors were gathered from a human donor in good health.

V and J are TRBV5-1 and TRBJ2-1; D remains unclear. V lost 5 bases to trimming and J lost 0 bases, with 9 bases between them. Germline CDR1 reads SGHRS; CDR2 reads YFSETQ. CDR3 size: 14 residues. The chain's CDR3 is CASRSLASYNEQFF. The CDR3 DNA is TGCGCCAGCAGATCACTCGCCTCCTACAATGAGCAGTTCTTC.

In its sample, this clone was seen a few times. V is TRBV2 and J is TRBJ2-7; 8 nucleotides agree with TRBD2. Germline V gene data show CDR1 as SNHLY and CDR2 as FYNNEI. The CDR3 is 14 amino acids. V lost 8 bases to trimming and J lost 4 bases; unmatched junction nucleotides: 10. The CDR3 here is CASFQAGAAYEQYF. In nucleotides, the CDR3 is TGTGCCAGCTTCCAAGCGGGAGCGGCTTACGAGCAGTACTTC.

The chain joins TRBV5-4 to TRBJ2-7; 7 positions agree with TRBD2. V lost 3 bases, J lost 4 bases, and 10 bases stayed unmatched. The germline V gene has CDR1 SGHNT and CDR2 YYREEE (reference sequence). There are 15 residues in the CDR3. CDR3 nucleotides: TGTGCCAGCAGCTCGACGAGGCGGGAGCGGTACGAGCAGTACTTC. Its translation: CASSSTRRERYEQYF.

The rearrangement uses TRBV5-6 and TRBJ1-2; the D gene is possibly TRBD1 (6 bases). Germline-derived CDR1 and CDR2 are SGHDT and YYEEEE. CDR3 length equals 12 residues. V lost 4 bases and J lost 7, with 11 bases in between. The CDR3 sequence is CASSEQGPGYTF. For the CDR3, the DNA is TGTGCCAGCAGCGAACAGGGTCCTGGCTACACCTTC.

The chain has TRBV5-1 and TRBJ1-1; no reliable D call. Trimming left V 4 bases short and J 1 base short, with 11 bases between. The CDR3 runs 14 residues. From germline, CDR1 is SGHRS and CDR2 YFSETQ. CDR3 DNA sequence: TGCGCCAGCAGCCCCCGTGCGGGGAACACTGAAGCTTTCTTT. This translates into CASSPRAGNTEAFF.

This sequence joins TRBV7-2 and TRBJ2-5; D is unresolved. Germline V CDR1 and CDR2: SGHTA, FQGNSA. CDR3 length equals 13 residues. Deletions cut 5 bases from V and 2 bases from J, with 9 bases between. As DNA, the CDR3 is TGTGCCAGCAGCGGCGGTTATCAAGAGACCCAGTACTTC. It codes for CASSGGYQETQYF.

CDR3 in amino acids: CASNSGRRSNQPQHF. In DNA form, the CDR3 reads TGTGCCAGCAACTCAGGGAGGCGTAGCAATCAGCCCCAGCATTTT. This chain uses TRBV6-5 with TRBJ1-5; possible D gene TRBD1, 5 bases. This CDR3 spans 15 amino acids. CDR1 is MNHEY and CDR2 is SVGAGI in the germline V gene. The V end was cut by 7 bases, the J end by 0 bases, with 13 bases between.

CDR3: CASSLEGGADTEAFF. The CDR3 coding sequence is TGTGCCAGCAGCTTGGAGGGGGGCGCGGACACTGAAGCTTTCTTT. This sequence joins TRBV5-5 and TRBJ1-1; D perhaps matches TRBD1 (6 bases). V was pared by 0 bases and J by 3 bases, with 12 bases between. Germline V gene data show CDR1 as SGHKS and CDR2 as YYEKEE (reference sequence). The CDR3 has 15 amino acids. Based on the CDR3 plus reference TRBV5-5 and TRBJ1-1, the full variable domain is DAGVTQSPTHLIKTRGQQVTLRCSPISGHKSVSWYQQVLGQGPQFIFQYYEKEERGRGNFPDRFSARQFPNYSSELNVNALLLGDSALYLCASSLEGGADTEAFFGQGTRLTVV.

The genes are TRBV7-9 and TRBJ2-5; D may match TRBD1 or TRBD2 (5 bases each). The CDR3 has 16 residues. Per germline, CDR1 SEHNR and CDR2 FQNEAQ (reference sequence). Trimming pared 5 bases from V and 4 bases from J, leaving 20 bases between. DNA of the CDR3: TGTGCCAGCAGCCGAAACGGGGCGACCGTACGAGAGACCCAGTACTTC. Amino acid sequence: CASSRNGATVRETQYF.

The table lists this clone with a count of one. The chain recombines TRBV9 with TRBJ1-3, with 12 bases aligning to TRBD1. Germline V gene lookup returns CDR1 SGDLS and CDR2 YYNGEE. The V gene end was trimmed by 2 bases and the J gene end by 4 bases; junction bases not matched to a gene: 7. The CDR3 extends over 17 amino acids. CDR3 region: CASSVYRDRGPGNTIYF. The CDR3 DNA reads as TGTGCCAGCAGCGTTTACCGGGACAGGGGGCCCGGAAACACCATATATTTT.

The chain carries TRBV6-6 and TRBJ1-5; D perhaps matches TRBD1 (5 bases). Germline V lookup: CDR1 MNHNY, CDR2 SVGAGI (reference sequence). The length of the CDR3 is 13 residues. Trimming pared 9 bases from V and 0 bases from J, leaving 9 bases between. CDR3 region: CASTGYSNQPQHF. CDR3 nucleotide sequence: TGTGCCAGTACAGGTTATAGCAATCAGCCCCAGCATTTT.